The clone carrying this TCR beta chain was seen repeatedly, ten times or more. What it binds is not known. Cases classed as stable hyperthyroidism had no ophthalmopathy within 18 months of follow-up. This sample was included in a study of Graves' ophthalmopathy and Graves' hyperthyroidism. Study-level results: The model forecast ophthalmopathy progression, reaching around 70% sensitivity and 72% to 75% specificity.

CDR1 is ENHRY, CDR2 SYGVKD, per germline. The length of the CDR3 is 15 residues. V shed 6 bases, J shed 3 bases, and the junction held 7 bases outside the gene matches. Amplified TCR beta CDR3 regions were obtained using RNA transcripts as template. The workflow started with a first-round RT-PCR run with HTBI primers and then moved on to a second-round multiplex PCR. MiXCR was run by TCRdb on the multiplex PCR reads, yielding one entry per CDR3 protein. In the table there are approximately 380,000 distinct CDR3 sequences, around 20% of which are singletons. The J gene is TRBJ2-2, the V gene TRBV10-3, with TRBD2 matching over 7 bases. The source is a woman under 30 with stable Graves' hyperthyroidism. Sample: peripheral blood. This CDR3 reads CAISKRGADTGELFF. DNA for the CDR3: TGTGCCATCAGCAAGCGGGGTGCGGACACCGGGGAGCTGTTTTTT.